Included here is one TCR beta chain sequence, with context. The protocol was immunoSEQ multiplex PCR, while the TCRdb copy is restricted to in-frame clones and leaves out a portion. The sample includes 500,000 to 550,000 clones, around 78% of them seen just once. This entry comes from a study of shared T cell receptors in the human thymus. The germline V and J ends were trimmed by 5 bases and 2 bases, with 14 bases remaining between them. Germline CDR1 and CDR2: SGDLS and YYNGEE. This CDR3 comprises 15 residues. The same sample was also studied in work on human thymus T cells. That report notes: Donation was from healthy Finnish infants who were having corrective surgery that addressed congenital heart defects. Resections from corrective heart surgery provided thymus tissue. Use of V and J genes seemed skewed within the thymic and blood repertoires.

The J gene is TRBJ2-1, the V gene TRBV9, with D perhaps matching TRBD2 (6 bases). The sample consisted of thymocytes. The receptor's source is a boy younger than two with a congenital heart defect. CDR3 DNA: TGTGCCAGCAGTCGACTAGAAAGGGCCTACAATGAGCAGTTCTTC. Amino acid sequence: CASSRLERAYNEQFF.